This entry concerns a single TCR beta chain. No antigen is known for it. This sample is part of a study of OX40 agonist ivuxolimab in advanced cancers. Overall study: An anti-OX40 (CD134) antibody with agonistic activity, ivuxolimab, was administered to patients. Eligibility admitted prior anti-PD-1, anti-PD-L1 or anti-CTLA-4 therapy; 30% to 40% had some. Study-wide points: The authors also found low normalized T-cell clonal expansion in some nonresponders. Which antigen the expanded peripheral T cells recognized is unknown.

Trimming took off 4 bases at V and 8 bases at J, with 20 bases between the two ends. Germline V lookup: CDR1 MNHNS, CDR2 SASEGT. The CDR3 loop spans 16 amino acids. The table came from immunoSEQ multiplex PCR; TCRdb's copy has only in-frame clones and leaves some out. The sample has 90,000 to 100,000 clones, roughly 85% seen once. Sequenced material: CD4+ or CD8+ T cells sorted from blood, taken in a trial of the OX40 agonist ivuxolimab. This chain connects TRBV6-1 to TRBJ1-4, with TRBD1 as a possible D gene (5 bases). The receptor was isolated from an adult with an advanced solid tumor such as melanoma, head and neck, liver or kidney cancer. CDR3 sequence: CASSGLRGRGAEKLFF. CDR3 coding DNA: TGTGCCAGCAGTGGCTTAAGAGGCCGCGGGGCCGAAAAACTGTTTTTT.